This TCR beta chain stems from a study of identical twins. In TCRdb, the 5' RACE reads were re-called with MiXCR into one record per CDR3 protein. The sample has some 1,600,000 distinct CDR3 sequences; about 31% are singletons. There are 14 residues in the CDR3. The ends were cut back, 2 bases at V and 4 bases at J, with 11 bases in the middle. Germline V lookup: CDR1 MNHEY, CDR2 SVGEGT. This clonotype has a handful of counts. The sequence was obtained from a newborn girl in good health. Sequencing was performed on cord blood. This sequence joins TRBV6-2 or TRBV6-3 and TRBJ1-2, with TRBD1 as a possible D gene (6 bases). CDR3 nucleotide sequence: TGTGCCAGCAGTTACCTTCAGGGGCGCTATGGCTACACCTTC. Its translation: CASSYLQGRYGYTF.